This T cell receptor beta chain was recovered during a study of blood T cell repertoires in COVID-19. On the study more broadly: Sites across the United States, Italy and Spain contributed samples from acute and convalescent COVID-19. PBMCs, B-cell-depleted T cells, or T cells provided the cDNA or gDNA that made up the material.

This clone was seen a handful of times. Per the original methods: Amplification from reference gene primers served as the basis for estimated nucleated cell counts. Generated by immunoSEQ multiplex PCR, the TCRdb table keeps only in-frame clones and is missing some. V, J and clone size are taken as reported in that table, and D and trimming were inferred from the DNA itself. The table shows 80,000 or so clones, with about 80% occurring only once. CDR3 length: 13 amino acids. Germline V gene lookup returns CDR1 SGHRS and CDR2 YFSETQ. Deletions cut 1 base from V and 4 bases from J, with 5 bases between.

Sequencing input: peripheral blood. The TCR comes from a woman between 65 and 79 years old with acute or convalescent COVID-19. The rearrangement uses TRBV5-1 and TRBJ2-2; D is unresolved. CDR3 in amino acids: CASSLPVTGELFF. The CDR3 region has the DNA TGCGCCAGCAGCTTGCCGGTCACCGGGGAGCTGTTTTTT.